This T cell receptor (beta chain) stems from a study of cytomegalovirus exposure and HLA in healthy donors. This CDR3 comprises 17 residues. CDR1 is LNHNV and CDR2 is YYDKDF in the germline V gene (reference sequence). Trimming took 1 base from V and 7 from J; bases not matched to a gene: 8. With 60 Vbeta and 13 Jbeta primers, the PCR was carried out. Using immunoSEQ multiplex PCR, the repertoire was profiled, and TCRdb retains in-frame clones only, with some absent. Among 150,000 or so clones listed, 86% were seen once. Sequencing was done on a sample of PBMCs. The rearrangement uses TRBV15 and TRBJ1-5; 12 nucleotides match TRBD1. The clonotype originates from a young woman in good health and CMV-seronegative. The CDR3, as DNA: TGTGCCACCAGCAGAGGACCGGGACAGGGGGCAAACCAGCCCCAGCATTTT. As protein: CATSRGPGQGANQPQHF.